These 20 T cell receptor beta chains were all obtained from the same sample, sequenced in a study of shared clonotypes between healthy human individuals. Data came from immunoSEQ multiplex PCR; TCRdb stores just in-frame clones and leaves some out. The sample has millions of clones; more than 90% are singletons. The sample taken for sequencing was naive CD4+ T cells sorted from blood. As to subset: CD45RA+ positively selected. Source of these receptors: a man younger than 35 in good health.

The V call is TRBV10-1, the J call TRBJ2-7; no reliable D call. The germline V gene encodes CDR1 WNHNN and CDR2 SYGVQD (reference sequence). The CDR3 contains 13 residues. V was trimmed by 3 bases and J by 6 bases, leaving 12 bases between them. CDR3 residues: CASSDRNLPEQYF. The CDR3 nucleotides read TGCGCCAGCAGTGACCGGAACCTCCCCGAGCAGTACTTC.

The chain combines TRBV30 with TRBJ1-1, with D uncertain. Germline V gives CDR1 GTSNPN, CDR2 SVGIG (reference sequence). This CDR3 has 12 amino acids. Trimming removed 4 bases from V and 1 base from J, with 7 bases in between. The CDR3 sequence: CAWKRANTEAFF. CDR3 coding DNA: TGTGCCTGGAAGAGGGCGAACACTGAAGCTTTCTTT.

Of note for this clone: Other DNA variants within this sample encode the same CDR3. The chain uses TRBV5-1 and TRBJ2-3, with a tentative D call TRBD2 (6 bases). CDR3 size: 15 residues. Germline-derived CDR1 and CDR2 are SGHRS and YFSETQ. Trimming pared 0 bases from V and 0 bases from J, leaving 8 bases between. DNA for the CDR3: TGCGCCAGCAGCTTGGACGGGACTAGCACAGATACGCAGTATTTT. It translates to CASSLDGTSTDTQYF.

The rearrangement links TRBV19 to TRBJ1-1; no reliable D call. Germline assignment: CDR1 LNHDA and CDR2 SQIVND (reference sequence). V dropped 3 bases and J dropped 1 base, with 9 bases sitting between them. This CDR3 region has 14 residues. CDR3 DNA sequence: TGTGCCAGTAGTATTAATACAGCGAACACTGAAGCTTTCTTT. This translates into CASSINTANTEAFF.

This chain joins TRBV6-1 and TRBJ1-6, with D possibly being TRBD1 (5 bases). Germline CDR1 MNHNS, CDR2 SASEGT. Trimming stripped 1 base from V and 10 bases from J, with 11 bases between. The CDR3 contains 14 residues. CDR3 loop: CASSEEWQGSPLHF. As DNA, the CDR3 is TGTGCCAGCAGTGAAGAGTGGCAGGGCTCACCCCTCCACTTT.

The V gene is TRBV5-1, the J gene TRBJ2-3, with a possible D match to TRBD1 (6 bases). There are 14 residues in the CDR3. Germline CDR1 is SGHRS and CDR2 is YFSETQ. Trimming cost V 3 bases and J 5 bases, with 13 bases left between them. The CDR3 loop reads CASSSQGWRDTQYF. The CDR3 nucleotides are TGCGCCAGCAGCTCGCAGGGGTGGAGAGATACGCAGTATTTT.

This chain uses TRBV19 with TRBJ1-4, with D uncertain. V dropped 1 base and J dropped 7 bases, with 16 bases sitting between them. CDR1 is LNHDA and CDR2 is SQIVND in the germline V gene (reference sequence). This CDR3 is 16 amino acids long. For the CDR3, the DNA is TGTGCCAGTAGTATAGCAAGAGGGAGCGAGCGTGAAAAACTGTTTTTT. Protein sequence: CASSIARGSEREKLFF.

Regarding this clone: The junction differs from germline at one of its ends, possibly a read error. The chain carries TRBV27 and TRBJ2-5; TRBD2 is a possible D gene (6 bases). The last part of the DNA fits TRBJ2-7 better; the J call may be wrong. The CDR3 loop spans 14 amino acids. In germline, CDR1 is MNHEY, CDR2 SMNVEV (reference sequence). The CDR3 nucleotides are TGTGCCACCAGTACCCCTCTAGCGAACCACGAGCAGTACTTC. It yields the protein CATSTPLANHEQYF.

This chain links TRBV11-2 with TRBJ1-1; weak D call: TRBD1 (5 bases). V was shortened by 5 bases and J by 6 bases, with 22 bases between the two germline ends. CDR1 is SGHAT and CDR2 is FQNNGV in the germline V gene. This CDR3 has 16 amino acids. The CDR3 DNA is TGTGCCAGCAGCCCTCGGGAGGGGCTCATTATTGCTGAAGCTTTCTTT. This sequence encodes CASSPREGLIIAEAFF.

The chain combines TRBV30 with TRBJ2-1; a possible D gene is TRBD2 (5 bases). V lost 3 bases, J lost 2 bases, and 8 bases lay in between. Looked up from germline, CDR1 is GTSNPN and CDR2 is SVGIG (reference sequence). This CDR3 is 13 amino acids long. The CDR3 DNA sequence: TGTGCCTGGAGAGACGGGACCTACAATGAGCAGTTCTTC. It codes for CAWRDGTYNEQFF.

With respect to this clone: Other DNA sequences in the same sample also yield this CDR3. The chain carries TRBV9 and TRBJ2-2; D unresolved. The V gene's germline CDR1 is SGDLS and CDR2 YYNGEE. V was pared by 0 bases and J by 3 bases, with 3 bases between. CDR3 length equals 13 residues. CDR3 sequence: CASSVDYTGELFF. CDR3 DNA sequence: TGTGCCAGCAGCGTAGATTACACCGGGGAGCTGTTTTTT.

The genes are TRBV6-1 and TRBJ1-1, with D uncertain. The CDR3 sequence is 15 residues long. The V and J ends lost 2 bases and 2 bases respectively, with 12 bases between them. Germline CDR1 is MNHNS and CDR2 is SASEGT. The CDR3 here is CASSEIYRFNTEAFF. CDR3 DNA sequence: TGTGCCAGCAGTGAAATTTATCGGTTTAACACTGAAGCTTTCTTT.

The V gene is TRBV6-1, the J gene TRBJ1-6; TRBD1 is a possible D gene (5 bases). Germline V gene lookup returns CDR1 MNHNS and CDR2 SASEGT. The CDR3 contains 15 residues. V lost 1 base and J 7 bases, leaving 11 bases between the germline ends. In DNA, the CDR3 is TGTGCCAGCAGTGAAGAGGACATGCTGAATTCACCCCTCCACTTT. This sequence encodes CASSEEDMLNSPLHF.

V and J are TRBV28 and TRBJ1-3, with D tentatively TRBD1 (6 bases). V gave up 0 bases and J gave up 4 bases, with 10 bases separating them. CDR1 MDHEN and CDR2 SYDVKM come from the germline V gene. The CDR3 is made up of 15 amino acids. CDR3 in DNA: TGTGCCAGCAGTTTATGGGGGGGCCCAGGAAACACCATATATTTT. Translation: CASSLWGGPGNTIYF.

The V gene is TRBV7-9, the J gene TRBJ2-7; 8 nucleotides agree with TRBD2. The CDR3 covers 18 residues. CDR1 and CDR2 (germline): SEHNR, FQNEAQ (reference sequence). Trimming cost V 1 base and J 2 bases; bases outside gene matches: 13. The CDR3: CASSLVSGLGLGAYEQYF. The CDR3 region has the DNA TGTGCCAGCAGCTTAGTATCTGGGCTGGGACTAGGAGCCTACGAGCAGTACTTC.

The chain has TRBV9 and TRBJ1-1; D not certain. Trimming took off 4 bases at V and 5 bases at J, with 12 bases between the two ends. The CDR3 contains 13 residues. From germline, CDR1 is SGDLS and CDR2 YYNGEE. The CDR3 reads CASSNGVGTEAFF. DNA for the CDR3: TGTGCCAGCAGCAACGGGGTAGGGACTGAAGCTTTCTTT.

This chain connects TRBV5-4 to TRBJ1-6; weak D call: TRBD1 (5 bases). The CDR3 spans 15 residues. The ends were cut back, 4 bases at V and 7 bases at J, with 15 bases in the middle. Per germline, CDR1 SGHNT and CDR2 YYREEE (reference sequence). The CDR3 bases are TGTGCCAGCAGCCCGACAGAGACTACCAATTCACCCCTCCACTTT. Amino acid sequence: CASSPTETTNSPLHF.

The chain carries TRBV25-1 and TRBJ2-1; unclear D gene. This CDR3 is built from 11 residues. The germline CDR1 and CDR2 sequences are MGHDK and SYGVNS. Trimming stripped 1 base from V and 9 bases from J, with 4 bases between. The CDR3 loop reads CASSELSEQFF. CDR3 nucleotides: TGTGCCAGCAGTGAATTAAGTGAGCAGTTCTTC.

The CDR3: CASSPREGRTDTQYF. The DNA of the CDR3 is TGTGCCAGCAGCCCCCGGGAGGGGCGAACAGATACGCAGTATTTT. V usage is TRBV7-2 and J usage is TRBJ2-3; TRBD2 aligns across 8 bases. The germline V gene encodes CDR1 SGHTA and CDR2 FQGNSA. Unmatched junction bases numbered 7, after V lost 5 bases and J lost 3 bases. This CDR3 is 15 amino acids long. The whole variable domain, remainder taken from reference TRBV7-2 and TRBJ2-3, is GAGVSQSPSNKVTEKGKDVELRCDPISGHTALYWYRQSLGQGLEFLIYFQGNSAPDKSGLPSDRFSAERTGGSVSTLTIQRTQQEDSAVYLCASSPREGRTDTQYFGPGTRLTVL.

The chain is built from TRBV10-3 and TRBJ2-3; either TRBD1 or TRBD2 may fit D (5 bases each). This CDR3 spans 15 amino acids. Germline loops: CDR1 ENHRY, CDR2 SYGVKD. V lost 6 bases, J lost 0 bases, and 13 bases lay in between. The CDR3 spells CAIRRGEGSTDTQYF. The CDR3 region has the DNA TGTGCCATCAGGAGGGGTGAGGGTAGCACAGATACGCAGTATTTT.